This T cell receptor beta chain was captured by sequencing in a study of blood T cell repertoires in COVID-19. On the study more broadly: The United States, Italy and Spain were the sources of the acute and convalescent COVID-19 samples. In each case, the material was cDNA or gDNA derived from T cells, B-cell-depleted T cells, or PBMCs.

In the source study's methods: Using reference gene primer amplification, nucleated cell counts were estimated. Sequencing was performed with immunoSEQ multiplex PCR; in TCRdb, only in-frame clones are kept and a portion is missing. V and J calls plus clone size are reproduced from that table; the DNA served to infer D and trimming. Among 270,000 or so clones listed, around 82% were seen once. The CDR3 is 11 amino acids. V gave up 2 bases and J gave up 6 bases, with 6 bases separating them. The germline gives CDR1 SGHNT, CDR2 YYREEE (reference sequence). The receptor was isolated from a woman younger than 35 with acute or convalescent COVID-19. Material: peripheral blood. The V and J genes are TRBV5-4 and TRBJ2-7; D unresolved. As DNA, the CDR3 is TGTGCCAGCAGCTTCGGCGGCGAGCAGTACTTC. Residues: CASSFGGEQYF.